This T cell receptor (beta chain) was observed in a study of technical replicates of blood from a few donors. Here immunoSEQ multiplex PCR was the method, and the copy in TCRdb shows in-frame clones only, minus some. The sample contains tens of thousands of clones, approximately 97% of which appear only once. This CDR3 is built from 14 residues. Germline loops: CDR1 SGHRS, CDR2 YFSETQ. Trimming removed 2 bases from V and 5 bases from J; junction bases left unmatched: 5. The chain uses TRBV5-1 and TRBJ2-7; 9 bases map to TRBD1. Material for sequencing was T cells isolated from PBMCs. The receptor was isolated from a human donor in good health. In nucleotides, the CDR3 is TGCGCCAGCAGCTTAGGGACAGGGATCGACGAGCAGTACTTC. It is translated as CASSLGTGIDEQYF.